Following are 31 T cell receptor beta chains from one sample sequenced in a study of vaccination and CD4 T cells after COVID-19. Treatment meaning: approximately nine-day PBMC culture with coronavirus spike peptide pools or control peptides (ViraFEST assay). No antigen has been assigned to these receptors. Cultured CD4+ T cell DNA underwent sequencing with the Oncomine TCR Beta short-read assay. TCRdb re-called the PCR reads with MiXCR, one entry per CDR3 protein. The sample comprises more than 9,000 distinct CDR3 sequences, roughly 64% of which are singletons, and about 37% rests with the top ten. What was sequenced was CD4+ T cells from blood, cultured in vitro. Receptor source: a human donor who had recovered from COVID-19.

This clonotype was counted a single time. The rearrangement links TRBV7-2 to TRBJ1-3, with a weak D call TRBD1 (5 bases). Germline lookup yields CDR1 SGHTA and CDR2 FQGNSA. The V end lost 1 base, the J end lost 2 bases, and 12 bases lay between the germline ends. This CDR3 comprises 16 residues. CDR3 loop: CASSLELGLPGNTIYF. CDR3 in DNA: TGTGCCAGCAGCTTAGAATTGGGGCTCCCTGGAAACACCATATATTTT.

This sequence joins TRBV18 and TRBJ1-2, with D perhaps TRBD1 (6 bases). Per the germline V gene, CDR1 is KGHSH and CDR2 is LQKENI. The CDR3 is made up of 13 amino acids. V was cut by 3 bases and J by 4 bases, with 9 bases left in between. Here the CDR3 DNA reads TGTGCCAGCTCACCCGGACAGACCTATGGCTACACCTTC. Amino acid sequence: CASSPGQTYGYTF.

The chain carries TRBV6-1 and TRBJ1-1; maybe TRBD1 (6 bases). CDR1 and CDR2 (germline): MNHNS, SASEGT. V lost 4 bases to trimming and J lost 5 bases, with 14 bases between them. The CDR3 length is 14 residues. CDR3 sequence (DNA): TGTGCCAGCAGTGGAGAGGACAGATGGACTGAAGCTTTCTTT. Residues: CASSGEDRWTEAFF.

The rearrangement uses TRBV18 and TRBJ1-1; 10 nucleotides line up with TRBD1. The CDR3 is 14 amino acids. V lost 3 bases and J lost 3; bases outside the gene matches: 1. Germline CDR1 reads KGHSH; CDR2 reads LQKENI. CDR3 DNA sequence: TGTGCCAGCTCACCCGGGACAGGGGACACTGAAGCTTTCTTT. This translates into CASSPGTGDTEAFF.

The chain is built from TRBV18 and TRBJ1-5, with TRBD1 matching 7 bases. The CDR3 covers 14 residues. Trimming cost V 6 bases and J 4 bases; bases outside gene matches: 6. Germline V lookup: CDR1 KGHSH, CDR2 LQKENI. DNA for the CDR3: TGTGCCAGCTCCGACAGGGTAGGGAATCAGCCCCAGCATTTT. Encoded protein: CASSDRVGNQPQHF.

This clonotype was detected a few times. The rearrangement joins TRBV7-2 to TRBJ1-1; TRBD1 is a possible D gene (5 bases). V lost 2 bases and J lost 5, with 12 bases in between. The CDR3 length is 14 residues. Germline V gives CDR1 SGHTA, CDR2 FQGNSA. CDR3 residues: CASSLMGPGTEAFF. CDR3 sequence (DNA): TGTGCCAGCAGCTTAATGGGGCCGGGGACTGAAGCTTTCTTT.

CDR3 protein: CASTPTSGSYEQYF. CDR3 DNA sequence: TGTGCCAGCACCCCGACTAGCGGGAGTTACGAGCAGTACTTC. The chain carries TRBV27 and TRBJ2-7; 12 bases match TRBD2. This CDR3 has 14 amino acids. The V and J ends lost 7 bases and 4 bases, in that order; junction bases with no gene match: 5. Germline V gene sequence: CDR1 MNHEY, CDR2 SMNVEV (reference sequence).

The rearrangement joins TRBV6-1 to TRBJ2-4, with 7 bases lining up with TRBD1. CDR1 is MNHNS, CDR2 SASEGT, per germline. The junction had 11 bases not matched to a gene; V was cut back by 6 bases and J by 3 bases. This CDR3 is 16 amino acids long. CDR3 residues: CASSLSGTVGKNIQYF. In DNA, the CDR3 is TGTGCCAGCAGCCTCTCCGGGACAGTAGGCAAAAACATTCAGTACTTC.

There are a few counts of this clonotype. This chain joins TRBV2 and TRBJ1-2, with a weak D call TRBD1 (6 bases). V dropped 4 bases and J dropped 6 bases, with 24 bases sitting between them. Per the germline V gene, CDR1 is SNHLY and CDR2 is FYNNEI. The CDR3 covers 17 residues. The CDR3 region has the DNA TGTGCCAGCAGTGCGGGAACTTTTCAGCAGGGGCGGGATGGCTACACCTTC. This encodes CASSAGTFQQGRDGYTF.

The genes are TRBV6-1 and TRBJ2-7, with 7 bases matching TRBD1. The CDR3 length is 14 residues. The germline V gene has CDR1 MNHNS and CDR2 SASEGT. After removal of 7 bases from V and 1 base from J, the junction contained 7 bases not matched to a gene. Here the CDR3 reads CASNQRTGSYEQYF. The CDR3 DNA is TGTGCCAGCAACCAAAGGACAGGATCCTACGAGCAGTACTTC.

J is TRBJ2-7 and V is TRBV6-5, with 13 bases fitting TRBD2. Germline CDR1 and CDR2: MNHEY and SVGAGI. The CDR3 covers 14 residues. V shed 2 bases and J 7 bases; nucleotides not matched to a gene: 2. The CDR3 protein is CASSYPGLAGEQYF. The CDR3 coding sequence is TGTGCCAGCAGTTACCCGGGACTAGCGGGAGAGCAGTACTTC.

V usage is TRBV12-3 or TRBV12-4 and J usage is TRBJ1-2, with D maybe TRBD1 (5 bases). V was pared by 2 bases and J by 3 bases, with 7 bases between. CDR3 size: 13 residues. CDR3 in amino acids: CASSLWGDYGYTF. The CDR3 nucleotides read TGTGCCAGCAGTTTATGGGGGGACTATGGCTACACCTTC.

This chain joins TRBV11-3 and TRBJ1-6; D is unresolved. The ends were cut back, 7 bases at V and 9 bases at J, with 16 bases in the middle. The CDR3 runs 14 residues. Germline V gene lookup returns CDR1 SGHNT and CDR2 YENEEA. The CDR3 DNA sequence: TGTGCCAGCACCCTTGGGGTTTCTGGTTCACCCCTCCACTTT. This codes for CASTLGVSGSPLHF. Based on the CDR3 plus reference TRBV11-3 and TRBJ1-6, the full variable domain is EAGVVQSPRYKIIEKKQPVAFWCNPISGHNTLYWYLQNLGQGPELLIRYENEEAVDDSQLPKDRFSAERLKGVDSTLKIQPAELGDSAVYLCASTLGVSGSPLHFGNGTRLTVT.

This clonotype was recorded once. V gene TRBV2 combines with J gene TRBJ1-3; TRBD1 agrees at 9 bases. This CDR3 is built from 16 residues. V was clipped by 4 bases and J by 4 bases; unmatched bases: 8. Per germline, CDR1 SNHLY and CDR2 FYNNEI. In DNA form, the CDR3 reads TGTGCCAGCAGTGCGGCCGGGACAGGGACCGGAAACACCATATATTTT. Amino acids: CASSAAGTGTGNTIYF. The entire variable domain, with the rest obtained from reference TRBV2 and TRBJ1-3, is as follows: EPEVTQTPSHQVTQMGQEVILRCVPISNHLYFYWYRQILGQKVEFLVSFYNNEISEKSEIFDDQFSVERPDGSNFTLKIRSTKLEDSAMYFCASSAAGTGTGNTIYFGEGSWLTVV.

This sequence joins TRBV6-2 or TRBV6-3 and TRBJ1-5; TRBD1 aligns across 8 bases. There are 18 residues in the CDR3. V was clipped by 5 bases and J by 0 bases; unmatched bases: 12. Germline values: CDR1 MNHEY, CDR2 SVGEGT. Here the CDR3 reads CASSPRDRLVRSNQPQHF. For the CDR3, the DNA is TGTGCCAGCAGTCCTCGGGACAGGCTCGTGCGTAGCAATCAGCCCCAGCATTTT.

This clonotype has more than one count but fewer than ten. The V call is TRBV7-9, the J call TRBJ1-1; D may be TRBD1 (6 bases). The germline V gene has CDR1 SEHNR and CDR2 FQNEAQ (reference sequence). The V gene lost 8 bases and the J gene lost 1 base, with 17 bases spanning the gap. CDR3 length: 15 amino acids. The CDR3 spells CASDTLGGTNTEAFF. Written as DNA, the CDR3 is TGTGCCAGCGACACCCTAGGGGGGACGAACACTGAAGCTTTCTTT.

This chain connects TRBV20-1 to TRBJ2-3, with 13 bases fitting TRBD2. The germline V gene encodes CDR1 DFQATT and CDR2 SNEGSKA (reference sequence). The CDR3 contains 15 residues. Trimming took 6 bases from V and 4 from J; bases not matched to a gene: 7. The CDR3 spells CSAKTSGRVADTQYF. DNA of the CDR3: TGCAGTGCAAAAACTAGCGGGAGGGTCGCAGATACGCAGTATTTT.

This rearrangement joins TRBV6-1 to TRBJ2-2; D gene ambiguous. Germline V gene sequence: CDR1 MNHNS, CDR2 SASEGT. The CDR3 runs to 14 residues. Trimming took off 6 bases at V and 4 bases at J, with 12 bases between the two ends. The CDR3 region is CASSPSRVTGELFF. The CDR3 bases are TGTGCCAGCAGCCCCTCGCGAGTCACCGGGGAGCTGTTTTTT.

CDR3 protein: CASSLATPTETQYF. The DNA of the CDR3 is TGTGCCAGCAGCTTGGCAACCCCAACAGAGACCCAGTACTTC. The V and J genes are TRBV5-4 and TRBJ2-5, with D unclear. The germline CDR1 and CDR2 sequences are SGHNT and YYREEE (reference sequence). With 0 bases removed from V and 4 bases from J, the gap between germline ends came to 10 bases. The CDR3 is 14 residues long.

The CDR3 bases are TGTGCCAGCAGTCCCTCATCAGGTACTAACTATGGCTACACCTTC. It translates to CASSPSSGTNYGYTF. V gene TRBV27 combines with J gene TRBJ1-2; D is undetermined. V was trimmed by 5 bases and J by 0 bases, leaving 13 bases between them. Germline values: CDR1 MNHEY, CDR2 SMNVEV (reference sequence). CDR3 length: 15 amino acids.

The chain carries TRBV20-1 and TRBJ1-4; no reliable D call. The CDR3 runs 12 residues. Trimming shortened V by 3 bases and J by 10 bases, and 12 bases separated the two germline ends. Germline assignment: CDR1 DFQATT and CDR2 SNEGSKA (reference sequence). In DNA, the CDR3 is TGCAGTGCTAGCGTCTGGGATGGAAAACTGTTTTTT. Its protein product is CSASVWDGKLFF.

The chain has TRBV7-2 and TRBJ1-2, with D perhaps matching TRBD1 (5 bases). The germline gives CDR1 SGHTA, CDR2 FQGNSA. V lost 3 bases and J lost 1, with 6 bases in between. This CDR3 contains 13 residues. CDR3 residues: CASSLDNNYGYTF. As DNA, the CDR3 is TGTGCCAGCAGCTTGGACAATAACTATGGCTACACCTTC.

CDR3 bases: TGTGCCAGTAGTCCCTGGCCCCAAACCCACGAGCAGTACTTC. As protein: CASSPWPQTHEQYF. The V call is TRBV19, the J call TRBJ2-7; D uncertain. The length of the CDR3 is 14 residues. V was cut by 5 bases and J by 5 bases, with 16 bases left in between. Germline loops: CDR1 LNHDA, CDR2 SQIVND (reference sequence).

V gene TRBV6-2 or TRBV6-3 combines with J gene TRBJ2-2; 8 bases map to TRBD2. Looked up from germline, CDR1 is MNHEY and CDR2 is SVGEGT. The CDR3 runs 18 residues. Trimming removed 5 bases from V and 3 bases from J; junction bases left unmatched: 14. Written as DNA, the CDR3 is TGTGCCAGCAGTCCCACCCGCGGGAGGCCCTCCCACACCGGGGAGCTGTTTTTT. Translation gives CASSPTRGRPSHTGELFF.

This sequence joins TRBV7-2 and TRBJ1-2, with 8 bases identical to TRBD1. Trimming removed 4 bases from V and 3 bases from J; junction bases left unmatched: 4. The CDR3 covers 14 residues. Germline lookup yields CDR1 SGHTA and CDR2 FQGNSA. The CDR3 is CASSSEQGDYGYTF. In DNA form, the CDR3 reads TGTGCCAGCAGCTCCGAACAGGGGGACTATGGCTACACCTTC. The full variable domain, its missing parts supplied by reference TRBV7-2 and TRBJ1-2, is GAGVSQSPSNKVTEKGKDVELRCDPISGHTALYWYRQSLGQGLEFLIYFQGNSAPDKSGLPSDRFSAERTGGSVSTLTIQRTQQEDSAVYLCASSSEQGDYGYTFGSGTRLTVV.

The chain links TRBV11-3 to TRBJ1-5; perhaps TRBD1 as D (6 bases). Trimming took off 4 bases at V and 4 bases at J, with 17 bases between the two ends. Germline lookup yields CDR1 SGHNT and CDR2 YENEEA. This CDR3 is built from 16 residues. In DNA form, the CDR3 reads TGTGCCAGCAGCTCCTGGAGGACAGTTTGTAATCAGCCCCAGCATTTT. This sequence encodes CASSSWRTVCNQPQHF.

The chain carries TRBV19 and TRBJ1-2, with D uncertain. The CDR3 sequence is 18 residues long. CDR1 is LNHDA and CDR2 is SQIVND in the germline V gene (reference sequence). Trimming removed 5 bases from V and 3 bases from J, with 25 bases in between. Here the CDR3 reads CASSGLVRGLGFYYGYTF. CDR3 in DNA: TGTGCCAGTAGTGGGTTGGTCCGAGGACTTGGGTTTTACTATGGCTACACCTTC.

The J gene is TRBJ2-5, the V gene TRBV5-1, with 7 bases matching TRBD1. V lost 5 bases, J lost 1 base, and 2 bases stayed unmatched. The CDR3 runs to 13 residues. The germline CDR1 and CDR2 sequences are SGHRS and YFSETQ. This CDR3 reads CASRTGSQETQYF. The CDR3 bases are TGCGCCAGCAGGACAGGGAGCCAAGAGACCCAGTACTTC.

The chain recombines TRBV6-1 with TRBJ1-5; D remains unclear. V was clipped by 6 bases and J by 5 bases, with 11 bases between them. From germline, CDR1 is MNHNS and CDR2 SASEGT. The CDR3 runs to 13 residues. CDR3 sequence (DNA): TGTGCCAGCAGAAGATTTAGGGATCAGCCCCAGCATTTT. The encoded protein is CASRRFRDQPQHF.

V gene TRBV27 combines with J gene TRBJ1-4; weak D call: TRBD1 (6 bases). This CDR3 is built from 14 residues. V was shortened by 5 bases and J by 8 bases, with 15 bases between the two germline ends. Germline V gene lookup returns CDR1 MNHEY and CDR2 SMNVEV (reference sequence). The CDR3 nucleotides read TGTGCCAGCAGTCTGGGGGGGGCGAGGGAAAAACTGTTTTTT. Translated: CASSLGGAREKLFF.

This rearrangement joins TRBV19 to TRBJ2-1, with 14 bases that match TRBD2. V was pared by 9 bases and J by 7 bases, with 8 bases of the junction left unmatched. From germline, CDR1 is LNHDA and CDR2 SQIVND (reference sequence). The CDR3 is 15 amino acids. The CDR3 bases are TGTGCCAGCGGGAGAAGGACTAGCGGGAGGAATGAGCAGTTCTTC. Residues: CASGRRTSGRNEQFF.